This is a list of T cell receptor beta chains from one sample in a study of blood T cell repertoires in COVID-19. TCRdb keeps only in-frame clones here, not all; method: immunoSEQ multiplex PCR. In the table there are about 200,000 clones, 86% of which are singletons. Sequencing was done on a sample of peripheral blood. The source of these receptors is a young man who had recovered from COVID-19. Both conserved end residues are part of each CDR3. D genes are given only for firm matches. Clone size is not always given. Where it is, it says once, few, many or a class for expanded clones.

size: NA; J: TRBJ2-7; V: TRBV5-1; D: NA; DNA: TGCGCCAGCAGCTTGGAGGGCAGGGGAGTCGGGAAGCAGTACTTC; CDR3: CASSLEGRGVGKQYF
size: once; J: TRBJ2-3; V: TRBV6-1; D: TRBD2; DNA: TGTGCCAGCAGTGGGACACTAGCGGGGGCTACAGATACGCAGTATTTT; CDR3: CASSGTLAGATDTQYF
size: NA; J: TRBJ1-6; V: TRBV4-1; D: NA; DNA: TGCGCCAGCAGCCAAGATTTAGATCTCCGCTCCTATAATTCACCCCTCCACTTT; CDR3: CASSQDLDLRSYNSPLHF
size: NA; J: TRBJ2-3; V: TRBV11-2; D: TRBD2; DNA: TGTGCCAGCAGCTTAGATCGGGTTAGCGGGGGGTATACGCAGTATTTT; CDR3: CASSLDRVSGGYTQYF
size: NA; J: TRBJ1-2; V: TRBV7-9; D: TRBD1; DNA: TGTGCCAGCAGCTTGGACCGACAGGGAGGTGGCTACACCTTC; CDR3: CASSLDRQGGGYTF
size: NA; J: TRBJ2-5; V: TRBV15; D: NA; DNA: TGTGCCACCAGCATAGGGGGGGAAGAGACCCAGTACTTC; CDR3: CATSIGGEETQYF
size: once; J: TRBJ2-7; V: TRBV19; D: TRBD2; DNA: TGTGCCTCTTCGAGGATAGCGGGGGGCTCCTACGAGCAGTACTTC; CDR3: CASSRIAGGSYEQYF
size: NA; J: TRBJ2-5; V: TRBV27; D: TRBD2; DNA: TGTGCCAGCAGTTCTCGGCCGGGGGGGCAAGAGACCCAGTACTTC; CDR3: CASSSRPGGQETQYF
size: NA; J: TRBJ1-2; V: TRBV6-4; D: NA; DNA: TGTGCCAGCAGGGTAACCGGGACAAACAATGGCTACACCTTC; CDR3: CASRVTGTNNGYTF
size: NA; J: TRBJ2-7; V: TRBV14; D: NA; DNA: TGTGCCAGCAGCCCTAGGACAGCTTACGAGCAGTACTTC; CDR3: CASSPRTAYEQYF
size: few; J: TRBJ1-1; V: TRBV5-4; D: NA; DNA: TGTGCCAGCAGCTTGGGAGGCCCCGCATCCACTGAAGCTTTCTTT; CDR3: CASSLGGPASTEAFF
size: once; J: TRBJ1-2; V: TRBV19; D: TRBD1; DNA: TGTGCCAGTAGTTCACCGCCGGGACAGGGAGACTATGGCTACACCTTC; CDR3: CASSSPPGQGDYGYTF
size: NA; J: TRBJ2-3; V: TRBV6-5; D: NA; DNA: TGTGCCAGCAGTTACCCCCGGGGAGGAATCACAGATACGCAGTATTTT; CDR3: CASSYPRGGITDTQYF
size: NA; J: TRBJ2-7; V: TRBV6-1; D: TRBD2; DNA: TGTGCCAGCAGTGGGTTTGGACTAGCAAACTCCTACGAGCAGTACTTC; CDR3: CASSGFGLANSYEQYF
size: NA; J: TRBJ2-4; V: TRBV2; D: NA; DNA: TGTGCCAGCAGTGACCTCCAGGGATGGGGAGCCAAAAACATTCAGTACTTC; CDR3: CASSDLQGWGAKNIQYF
size: NA; J: TRBJ2-3; V: TRBV9; D: NA; DNA: TGTGCCAGCAGCGTAATACAGGCAGATACGCAGTATTTT; CDR3: CASSVIQADTQYF
size: NA; J: TRBJ1-1; V: TRBV7-9; D: TRBD1; DNA: TGTGCCAGCAGCTTGGGACAGGCAAGCACTGAAGCTTTCTTT; CDR3: CASSLGQASTEAFF
size: NA; J: TRBJ1-6; V: TRBV6-4; D: NA; DNA: TGTGCCAGCAGTCCAGACCGGGACAATTATAATTCACCCCTCCACTTT; CDR3: CASSPDRDNYNSPLHF
size: NA; J: TRBJ2-2; V: TRBV10-3; D: TRBD1; DNA: TGTGCCATCAGTGAGGGTGGACAGGGGGGAACCGGGGAGCTGTTTTTT; CDR3: CAISEGGQGGTGELFF
size: NA; J: TRBJ1-2; V: TRBV29-1; D: NA; DNA: TGCAGCGTTGAAACAGGGCATGGCTACACCTTC; CDR3: CSVETGHGYTF
size: NA; J: TRBJ2-2; V: TRBV5-1; D: NA; DNA: TGCGCCAGCAGCTTGGCCGCGGGCCCCGGGGAGCTGTTTTTT; CDR3: CASSLAAGPGELFF
size: NA; J: TRBJ1-2; V: TRBV4-1; D: TRBD1; DNA: TGCGCCAGCAGCCAAGCGGGACAGGTCTATGGCTACACCTTC; CDR3: CASSQAGQVYGYTF
size: NA; J: TRBJ1-4; V: TRBV6-5; D: NA; DNA: TGTGCCAGCTGTCCGGGTCTACCTAATGAAAAACTGTTTTTT; CDR3: CASCPGLPNEKLFF
size: once; J: TRBJ2-7; V: TRBV9; D: NA; DNA: TGTGCCAGCAGCGTAGGCCAGGGGGGCCACGAGCAGTACTTC; CDR3: CASSVGQGGHEQYF
size: once; J: TRBJ2-5; V: TRBV2; D: TRBD2; DNA: TGTGCCAGCAGTGAGCCGGCTAGCGGGGAGGAGACCCAGTACTTC; CDR3: CASSEPASGEETQYF
size: once; J: TRBJ2-3; V: TRBV6-4; D: TRBD2; DNA: TGTGCCAGCAGTGCAGGGGTAGCGGGGACGGGCACAGATACGCAGTATTTT; CDR3: CASSAGVAGTGTDTQYF
size: NA; J: TRBJ2-2; V: TRBV9; D: NA; DNA: TGTGCCAGCAGCGTAGCTAGGAGGGACACCGGGGAGCTGTTTTTT; CDR3: CASSVARRDTGELFF
size: NA; J: TRBJ2-3; V: TRBV5-1; D: NA; DNA: TGCGCCAGCAGAACCCCCACAGAGATTAGCACAGATACGCAGTATTTT; CDR3: CASRTPTEISTDTQYF
size: NA; J: TRBJ1-3; V: TRBV19; D: NA; DNA: TGTGCCAGCAATCGACAGATCTCTGGAAACACCATATATTTT; CDR3: CASNRQISGNTIYF
size: few; J: TRBJ1-2; V: TRBV3-1/TRBV3-2; D: NA; DNA: TGTGCCAGCAGCCTGAGGTCCGCGGGGGGCCCGGCCTACACCTTC; CDR3: CASSLRSAGGPAYTF
size: NA; J: TRBJ2-3; V: TRBV19; D: TRBD2; DNA: TGTGCCAGTAGTCTCGGGGGGGAAGGGTCAGATACGCAGTATTTT; CDR3: CASSLGGEGSDTQYF
size: NA; J: TRBJ1-2; V: TRBV6-5; D: NA; DNA: TGTGCCAGCAGTTACAGACCCCTTTCGGGGGGCTACACCTTC; CDR3: CASSYRPLSGGYTF
size: NA; J: TRBJ1-2; V: TRBV27; D: TRBD1; DNA: TGTGCCAGCAGTTTAGCGGGACAGCTTATCTATGGCTACACCTTC; CDR3: CASSLAGQLIYGYTF
size: NA; J: TRBJ1-1; V: TRBV6-5; D: NA; DNA: TGTGCCAGCAGTCCATTGCTAATGAACACTGAAGCTTTCTTT; CDR3: CASSPLLMNTEAFF
size: NA; J: TRBJ1-2; V: TRBV14; D: TRBD1; DNA: TGTGCCAGCAGCCACCGGTTCAGGGGGGACTATGGCTACACCTTC; CDR3: CASSHRFRGDYGYTF
size: NA; J: TRBJ1-1; V: TRBV12-5; D: NA; DNA: TGTGCTAGTGGTTTCGAGACTTGGGGGGAAAGTACTGAAGCTTTCTTT; CDR3: CASGFETWGESTEAFF
size: NA; J: TRBJ2-1; V: TRBV6-2/TRBV6-3; D: TRBD2; DNA: TGTGCCAGCAGTTACTCCCTCGGGACTAGCGGGGGGTCTATGTACAATGAGCAGTTCTTC; CDR3: CASSYSLGTSGGSMYNEQFF
size: NA; J: TRBJ2-2; V: TRBV24-1; D: NA; DNA: TGTGCCACCAGTGATTTAAGGGGTGCGAACACCGGGGAGCTGTTTTTT; CDR3: CATSDLRGANTGELFF
size: NA; J: TRBJ2-1; V: TRBV24-1; D: TRBD2; DNA: TGTGCCACCAGTGCCTTCGGGACTAGAGGGTACAATGAGCAGTTCTTC; CDR3: CATSAFGTRGYNEQFF
size: few; J: TRBJ1-5; V: TRBV3-1/TRBV3-2; D: NA; DNA: TGTGCCAGCAGCCTGAAACTCGATCAGCCCCAGCATTTT; CDR3: CASSLKLDQPQHF
size: NA; J: TRBJ1-4; V: TRBV6-5; D: TRBD1; DNA: TGTGCCAGCAGAGACAGGGGGCTATCTAATGAAAAACTGTTTTTT; CDR3: CASRDRGLSNEKLFF
size: NA; J: TRBJ2-7; V: TRBV7-9; D: NA; DNA: TGTGCCAGCAGCTTAACTAACGAGCAGTACTTC; CDR3: CASSLTNEQYF
size: NA; J: TRBJ1-2; V: TRBV7-2; D: NA; DNA: TGTGCCAGCAGCTTAGCTAACAGGGAGCATGGCTACACCTTC; CDR3: CASSLANREHGYTF
size: NA; J: TRBJ1-2; V: TRBV6-5; D: TRBD1; DNA: TGTGCCAGCAGTCGAAGCCGGGACAGGGTGGGGGGCTACACCTTC; CDR3: CASSRSRDRVGGYTF
size: NA; J: TRBJ1-1; V: TRBV6-5; D: NA; DNA: TGTGCCAGCAGCTCCGCTGCAGGAAACACGCAACTAGCTTTCTTT; CDR3: CASSSAAGNTQLAFF
size: NA; J: TRBJ1-5; V: TRBV4-1; D: NA; DNA: TGCGCCAGCAGCCTCTTCGGAGAAGCCGACAATCAGCCCCAGCATTTT; CDR3: CASSLFGEADNQPQHF
size: NA; J: TRBJ2-7; V: TRBV6-5; D: TRBD1; DNA: TGTGCCAGCAGGGGCCCGGGACAGGACTACGAGCAGTACTTC; CDR3: CASRGPGQDYEQYF
size: NA; J: TRBJ2-1; V: TRBV27; D: NA; DNA: TGTGCCAGCGGGGATGATACAGGGAGCTCCTACAATGAGCAGTTCTTC; CDR3: CASGDDTGSSYNEQFF
size: once; J: TRBJ1-2; V: TRBV12-3/TRBV12-4; D: NA; DNA: TGTGCCAGCAGTTTCGGAGGGAGGGATGGCTACACCTTC; CDR3: CASSFGGRDGYTF
size: NA; J: TRBJ1-5; V: TRBV21-1; D: NA; DNA: TGTGCCAGCAGCAAAGGATGGGCGTGCAATCAGCCCCAGCATTTT; CDR3: CASSKGWACNQPQHF
size: once; J: TRBJ1-2; V: TRBV7-2; D: NA; DNA: TGTGCCAGCAGCTTACCTCCTCTGGGCAGGGGCTTTGGCTACACCTTC; CDR3: CASSLPPLGRGFGYTF
size: once; J: TRBJ2-1; V: TRBV12-5; D: TRBD2; DNA: TGTGCTAGTGGCGGGGGGTACAATGAGCAGTTCTTC; CDR3: CASGGGYNEQFF
size: NA; J: TRBJ1-1; V: TRBV7-6; D: TRBD1; DNA: TGTGCCAGCAGCGCCAGGGGGAAGAACACTGAAGCTTTCTTT; CDR3: CASSARGKNTEAFF
size: NA; J: TRBJ1-1; V: TRBV5-1; D: NA; DNA: TGCGCCAGCAGCTTGGGGAGGGTGGGCACTGAAGCTTTCTTT; CDR3: CASSLGRVGTEAFF